One sample yielded the 8 T cell receptor beta chains listed below, sequenced in a study of beta chain features in type 1 diabetes. Investigators reverse transcribed all isolated RNA, so they sequenced expressed TCRB transcripts. Clones were read by immunoSEQ multiplex PCR, and TCRdb kept only the in-frame ones, dropping some. The sample carries 200,000 to 300,000 clones, 13% to 15% recorded once. The sequenced sample was naive CD4+ T cells from blood. The receptors were sampled from a woman aged 40 to 55 in good health.

The chain joins TRBV5-8 to TRBJ2-7; D unclear. In germline, CDR1 is SGHTS, CDR2 YDEGEE. This CDR3 has 14 amino acids. V lost 0 bases to trimming and J lost 3 bases, with 10 bases between them. CDR3 DNA: TGTGCCAGCAGCTTGGGTCTCCTAATCTACGAGCAGTACTTC. Its protein is CASSLGLLIYEQYF.

This clone was counted a few times. The chain is built from TRBV5-6 and TRBJ1-2; D gene uncertain. The CDR3 loop spans 15 amino acids. Between the trimmed V and J ends, which lost 4 bases and 5 bases, there was a span of 18 bases. Germline V gene sequence: CDR1 SGHDT, CDR2 YYEEEE. The CDR3 sequence is CASSPVPGSTYGYTF. CDR3 DNA sequence: TGTGCCAGCAGCCCGGTTCCAGGCAGCACTTATGGCTACACCTTC.

The chain uses TRBV19 and TRBJ1-2; 9 bases match TRBD1. This CDR3 region has 15 residues. The germline CDR1 and CDR2 sequences are LNHDA and SQIVND (reference sequence). J was trimmed by 4 bases and V by 5 bases; bases with no gene match: 8. CDR3 nucleotides: TGTGCCAGTAGTCCAGACAGGGGGTCGAGCTATGGCTACACCTTC. Its protein is CASSPDRGSSYGYTF.

This chain joins TRBV7-6 and TRBJ1-2, with no clear D. CDR3 size: 14 residues. V was cut by 5 bases and J by 8 bases, with 18 bases left in between. Germline CDR1 is SGHVS and CDR2 is FNYEAQ. CDR3 DNA sequence: TGTGCCAGCAGCCCCTTGGGTATAGCTCAGGGCTACACCTTC. This gives the protein CASSPLGIAQGYTF.

This clone was found a few times. The J gene is TRBJ1-2, the V gene TRBV28; D is uncertain. The ends were cut back, 8 bases at V and 5 bases at J, with 15 bases in the middle. Looked up from germline, CDR1 is MDHEN and CDR2 is SYDVKM. The CDR3 covers 13 residues. CDR3 coding DNA: TGTGCCAGCGCTCTTACGAAGACTTATGGCTACACCTTC. Its protein is CASALTKTYGYTF.

This clone was seen more than once but under ten times. The rearrangement links TRBV28 to TRBJ2-7; D call uncertain. V dropped 6 bases and J dropped 3 bases, with 12 bases sitting between them. This CDR3 is 13 amino acids long. Germline-derived CDR1 and CDR2 are MDHEN and SYDVKM. The CDR3 sequence: CASSRRTGYEQYF. The CDR3 DNA is TGTGCCAGCAGCCGCCGCACGGGCTACGAGCAGTACTTC.

This CDR3 is CASSQGIQGTRGETQYF. The CDR3 DNA reads as TGCGCCAGCAGCCAAGGTATCCAGGGGACGAGAGGAGAGACCCAGTACTTC. The V and J genes are TRBV4-1 and TRBJ2-5, with D perhaps TRBD1 (6 bases). V was pared by 1 base and J by 4 bases, with 19 bases between. This CDR3 has 17 amino acids. From germline, CDR1 is MGHRA and CDR2 YSYEKL.

This chain links TRBV11-3 with TRBJ2-3; TRBD2 agrees at 7 bases. The CDR3 sequence is 15 residues long. Germline V gene sequence: CDR1 SGHNT, CDR2 YENEEA. The V gene end was trimmed by 5 bases and the J gene end by 2 bases; junction bases not matched to a gene: 7. The CDR3 nucleotides read TGTGCCAGCAGCCGGATAGCGGGTCTCACAGATACGCAGTATTTT. Its protein product is CASSRIAGLTDTQYF. Combining the CDR3 with reference TRBV11-3 and TRBJ2-3 gives the whole variable domain EAGVVQSPRYKIIEKKQPVAFWCNPISGHNTLYWYLQNLGQGPELLIRYENEEAVDDSQLPKDRFSAERLKGVDSTLKIQPAELGDSAVYLCASSRIAGLTDTQYFGPGTRLTVL.